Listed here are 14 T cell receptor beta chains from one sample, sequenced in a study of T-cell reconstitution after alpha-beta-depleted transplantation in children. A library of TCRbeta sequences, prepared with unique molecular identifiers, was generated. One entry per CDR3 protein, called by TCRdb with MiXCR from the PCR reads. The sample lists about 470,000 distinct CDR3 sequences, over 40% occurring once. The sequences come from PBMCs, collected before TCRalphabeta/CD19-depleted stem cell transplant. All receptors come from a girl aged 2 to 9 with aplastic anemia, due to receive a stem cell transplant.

DNA of the CDR3: TGTGCCATCAGTGGAGGGAGTGGAGACGAGCAGTACTTC. Amino acid sequence: CAISGGSGDEQYF. J is TRBJ2-7 and V is TRBV10-3, with D tentatively TRBD2 (5 bases). CDR3 length equals 13 residues. Trimming cost V 4 bases and J 5 bases, with 12 bases left between them. In germline, CDR1 is ENHRY, CDR2 SYGVKD.

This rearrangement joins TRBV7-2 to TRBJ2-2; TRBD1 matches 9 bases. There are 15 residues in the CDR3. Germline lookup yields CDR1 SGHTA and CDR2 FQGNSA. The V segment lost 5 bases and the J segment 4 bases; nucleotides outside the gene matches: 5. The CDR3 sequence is CASSHRDRATGELFF. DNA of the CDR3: TGTGCCAGCAGCCATAGGGACAGGGCCACCGGGGAGCTGTTTTTT.

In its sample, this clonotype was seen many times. Here the CDR3 reads CASSVDVGSNQPQHF. CDR3 nucleotide sequence: TGTGCCAGCAGCGTAGATGTGGGGAGCAATCAGCCCCAGCATTTT. V usage is TRBV9 and J usage is TRBJ1-5, with D unclear. The CDR3 sequence is 15 residues long. Germline-derived CDR1 and CDR2 are SGDLS and YYNGEE. V dropped 0 bases and J dropped 1 base, with 8 bases sitting between them. The variable domain in full, completed from reference TRBV9 and TRBJ1-5, reads DSGVTQTPKHLITATGQRVTLRCSPRSGDLSVYWYQQSLDQGLQFLIQYYNGEERAKGNILERFSAQQFPDLHSELNLSSLELGDSALYFCASSVDVGSNQPQHFGDGTRLSIL.

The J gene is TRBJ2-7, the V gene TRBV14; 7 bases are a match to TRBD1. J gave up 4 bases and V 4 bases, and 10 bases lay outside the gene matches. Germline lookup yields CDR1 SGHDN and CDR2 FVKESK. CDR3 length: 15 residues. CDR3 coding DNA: TGTGCCAGCAGCCCATTTGGGACAGACAGTTACGAGCAGTACTTC. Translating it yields CASSPFGTDSYEQYF.

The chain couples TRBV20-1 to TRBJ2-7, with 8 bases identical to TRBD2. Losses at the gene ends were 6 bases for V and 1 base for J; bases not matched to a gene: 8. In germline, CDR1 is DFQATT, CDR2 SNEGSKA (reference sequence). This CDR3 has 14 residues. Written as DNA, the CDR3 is TGCAGTGCCCCCGGGGCGGGAGGTTCCTACGAGCAGTACTTC. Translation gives CSAPGAGGSYEQYF.

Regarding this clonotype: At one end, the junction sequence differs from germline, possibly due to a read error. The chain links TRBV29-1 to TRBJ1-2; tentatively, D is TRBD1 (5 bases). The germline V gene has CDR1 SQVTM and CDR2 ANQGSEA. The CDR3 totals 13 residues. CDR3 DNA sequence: TGCAGCGCCGTAGAGGGACTTGCCTATGGCGACACCTTT. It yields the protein CSAVEGLAYGDTF.

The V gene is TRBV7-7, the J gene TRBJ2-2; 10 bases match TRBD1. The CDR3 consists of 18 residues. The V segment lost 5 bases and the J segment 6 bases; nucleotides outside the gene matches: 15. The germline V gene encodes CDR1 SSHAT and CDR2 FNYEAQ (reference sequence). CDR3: CASSPVVGDRGVAGELFF. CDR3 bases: TGTGCCAGCAGCCCCGTCGTTGGGGACAGGGGTGTCGCCGGGGAGCTGTTTTTT.

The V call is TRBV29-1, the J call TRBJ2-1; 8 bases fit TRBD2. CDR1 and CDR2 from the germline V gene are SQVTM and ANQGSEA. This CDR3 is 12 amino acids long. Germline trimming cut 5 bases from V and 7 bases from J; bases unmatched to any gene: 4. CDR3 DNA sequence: TGCAGCGTTAATGGCGGGAGGAATGAGCAGTTCTTC. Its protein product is CSVNGGRNEQFF.

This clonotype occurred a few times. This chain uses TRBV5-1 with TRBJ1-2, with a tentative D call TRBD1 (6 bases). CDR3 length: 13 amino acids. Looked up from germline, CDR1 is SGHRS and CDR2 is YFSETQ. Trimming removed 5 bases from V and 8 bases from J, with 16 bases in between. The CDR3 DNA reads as TGCGCCAGCAGTTTCGGACAGCCAAAGGGCTACACCTTC. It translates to CASSFGQPKGYTF.

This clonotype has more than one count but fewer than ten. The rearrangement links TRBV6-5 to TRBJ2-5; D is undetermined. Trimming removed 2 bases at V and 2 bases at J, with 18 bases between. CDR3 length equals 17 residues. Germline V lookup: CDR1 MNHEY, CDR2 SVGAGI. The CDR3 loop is CASSYARRPWLQETQYF. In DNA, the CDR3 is TGTGCCAGCAGTTACGCCCGGCGGCCCTGGCTTCAAGAGACCCAGTACTTC.

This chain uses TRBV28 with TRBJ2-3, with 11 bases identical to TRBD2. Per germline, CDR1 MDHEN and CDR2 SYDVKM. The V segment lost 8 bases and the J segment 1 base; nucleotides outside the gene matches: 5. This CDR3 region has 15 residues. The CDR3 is CASGELAGGTDTQYF. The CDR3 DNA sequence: TGTGCCAGCGGTGAACTAGCGGGAGGCACAGATACGCAGTATTTT.

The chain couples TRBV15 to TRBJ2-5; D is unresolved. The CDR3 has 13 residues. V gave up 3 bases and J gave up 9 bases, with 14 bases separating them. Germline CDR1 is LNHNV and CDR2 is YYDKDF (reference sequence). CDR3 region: CATSREQWQAQYF. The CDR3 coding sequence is TGTGCCACCAGCAGGGAACAGTGGCAGGCCCAGTACTTC.

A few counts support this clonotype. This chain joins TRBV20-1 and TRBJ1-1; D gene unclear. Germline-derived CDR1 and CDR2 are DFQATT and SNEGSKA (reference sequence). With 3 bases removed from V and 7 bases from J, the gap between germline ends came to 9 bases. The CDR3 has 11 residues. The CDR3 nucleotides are TGCAGTGCTAGGGGCCGGCGTGAAGCTTTCTTT. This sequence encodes CSARGRREAFF.

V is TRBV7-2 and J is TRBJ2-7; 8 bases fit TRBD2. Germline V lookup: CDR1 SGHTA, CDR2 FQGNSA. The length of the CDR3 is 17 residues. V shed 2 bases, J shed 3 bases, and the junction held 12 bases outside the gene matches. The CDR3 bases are TGTGCCAGCAGCTTAACGTTCGCGGGGGGCCCGATCTACGAGCAGTACTTC. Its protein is CASSLTFAGGPIYEQYF.